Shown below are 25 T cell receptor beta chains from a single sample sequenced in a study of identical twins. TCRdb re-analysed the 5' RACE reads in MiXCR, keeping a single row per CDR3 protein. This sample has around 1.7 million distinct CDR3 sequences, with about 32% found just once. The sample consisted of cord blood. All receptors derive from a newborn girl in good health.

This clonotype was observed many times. The CDR3 coding sequence is TGTGCCACCAGTGATTTGGGTTTTGGCTACACCTTC. The encoded protein is CATSDLGFGYTF. V is TRBV24-1 and J is TRBJ1-2; D is ambiguous. V lost 0 bases, J lost 7 bases, and 5 bases lay in between. The CDR3 extends over 12 amino acids. The V gene's germline CDR1 is KGHDR and CDR2 SFDVKD.

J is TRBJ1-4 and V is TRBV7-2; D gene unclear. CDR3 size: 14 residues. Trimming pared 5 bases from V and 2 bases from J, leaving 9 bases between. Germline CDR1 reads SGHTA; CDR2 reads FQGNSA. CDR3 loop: CASSESITNEKLFF. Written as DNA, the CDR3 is TGTGCCAGCAGCGAGAGCATTACTAATGAAAAACTGTTTTTT.

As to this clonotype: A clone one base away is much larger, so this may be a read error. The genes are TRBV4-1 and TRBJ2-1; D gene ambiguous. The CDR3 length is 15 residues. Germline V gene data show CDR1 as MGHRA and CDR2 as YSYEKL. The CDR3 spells CASSQERPSYSEQFF. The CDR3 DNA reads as TGCGCCAGCAGCCAAGAAAGGCCCTCCTACAGTGAGCAGTTCTTC.

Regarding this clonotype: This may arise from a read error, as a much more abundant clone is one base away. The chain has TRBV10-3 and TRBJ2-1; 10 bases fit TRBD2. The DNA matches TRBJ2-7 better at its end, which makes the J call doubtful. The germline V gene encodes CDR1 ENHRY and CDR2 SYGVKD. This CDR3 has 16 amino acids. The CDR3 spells CAISAPLAGVTNEQYF. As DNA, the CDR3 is TGTGCCATCAGTGCTCCCCTAGCGGGGGTGACGAATGAGCAGTACTTC.

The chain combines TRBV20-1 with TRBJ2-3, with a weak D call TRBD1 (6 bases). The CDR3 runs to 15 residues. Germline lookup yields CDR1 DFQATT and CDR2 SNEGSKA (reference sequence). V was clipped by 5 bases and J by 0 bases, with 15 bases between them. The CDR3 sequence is CSASLGTLSTDTQYF. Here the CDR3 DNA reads TGCAGTGCTTCGCTCGGGACACTCAGCACAGATACGCAGTATTTT.

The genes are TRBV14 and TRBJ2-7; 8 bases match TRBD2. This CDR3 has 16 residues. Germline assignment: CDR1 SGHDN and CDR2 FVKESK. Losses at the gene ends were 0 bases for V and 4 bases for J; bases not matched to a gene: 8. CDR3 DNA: TGTGCCAGCAGCCAAGATAGAGCGGGAGCCAGTTACGAGCAGTACTTC. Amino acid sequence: CASSQDRAGASYEQYF. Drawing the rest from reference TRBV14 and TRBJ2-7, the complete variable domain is EAGVTQFPSHSVIEKGQTVTLRCDPISGHDNLYWYRRVMGKEIKFLLHFVKESKQDESGMPNNRFLAERTGGTYSTLKVQPAELEDSGVYFCASSQDRAGASYEQYFGPGTRLTVT.

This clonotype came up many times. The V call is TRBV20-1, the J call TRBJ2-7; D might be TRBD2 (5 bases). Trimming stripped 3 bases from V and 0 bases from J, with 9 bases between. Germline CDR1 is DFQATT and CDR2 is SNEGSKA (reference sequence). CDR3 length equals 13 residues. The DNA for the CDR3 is TGCAGTGCTAGGGAAGGGAGCTCCTACGAGCAGTACTTC. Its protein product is CSAREGSSYEQYF.

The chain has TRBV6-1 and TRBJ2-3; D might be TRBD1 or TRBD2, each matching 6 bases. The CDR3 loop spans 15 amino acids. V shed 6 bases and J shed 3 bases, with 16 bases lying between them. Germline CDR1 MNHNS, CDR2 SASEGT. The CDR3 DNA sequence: TGTGCCAGCAGCCAAACGAGGGGGAGGACAGATACGCAGTATTTT. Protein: CASSQTRGRTDTQYF.

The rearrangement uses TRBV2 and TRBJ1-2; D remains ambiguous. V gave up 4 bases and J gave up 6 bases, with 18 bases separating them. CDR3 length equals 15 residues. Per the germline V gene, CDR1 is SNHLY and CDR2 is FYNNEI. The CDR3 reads CASSANPTKADGYTF. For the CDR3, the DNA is TGTGCCAGCAGTGCCAATCCCACTAAAGCGGATGGCTACACCTTC.

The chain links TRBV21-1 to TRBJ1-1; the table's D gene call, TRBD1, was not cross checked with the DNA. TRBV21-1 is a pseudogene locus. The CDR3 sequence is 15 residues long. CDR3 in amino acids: CASSKRAEGATEAFF. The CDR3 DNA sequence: TGTGCCAGCAGCAAAAGGGCGGAGGGGGCCACTGAAGCTTTCTTT.

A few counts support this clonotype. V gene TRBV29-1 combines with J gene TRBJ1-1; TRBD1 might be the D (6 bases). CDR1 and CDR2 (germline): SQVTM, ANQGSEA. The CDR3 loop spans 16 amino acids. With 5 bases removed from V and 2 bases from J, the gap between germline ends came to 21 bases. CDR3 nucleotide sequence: TGCAGCGTTCTATGGGCGCAGGGGTGGAAAAACACTGAAGCTTTCTTT. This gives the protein CSVLWAQGWKNTEAFF. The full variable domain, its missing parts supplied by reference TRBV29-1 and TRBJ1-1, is SAVISQKPSRDICQRGTSLTIQCQVDSQVTMMFWYRQQPGQSLTLIATANQGSEATYESGFVIDKFPISRPNLTFSTLTVSNMSPEDSSIYLCSVLWAQGWKNTEAFFGQGTRLTVV.

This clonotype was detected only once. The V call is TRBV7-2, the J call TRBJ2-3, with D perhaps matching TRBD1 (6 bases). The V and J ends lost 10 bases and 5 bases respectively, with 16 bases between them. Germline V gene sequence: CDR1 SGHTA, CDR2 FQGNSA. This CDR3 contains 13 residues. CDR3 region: CATGQQPLDTQYF. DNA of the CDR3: TGTGCCACCGGACAGCAACCACTAGATACGCAGTATTTT. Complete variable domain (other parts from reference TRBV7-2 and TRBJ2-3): GAGVSQSPSNKVTEKGKDVELRCDPISGHTALYWYRQSLGQGLEFLIYFQGNSAPDKSGLPSDRFSAERTGGSVSTLTIQRTQQEDSAVYLCATGQQPLDTQYFGPGTRLTVL.

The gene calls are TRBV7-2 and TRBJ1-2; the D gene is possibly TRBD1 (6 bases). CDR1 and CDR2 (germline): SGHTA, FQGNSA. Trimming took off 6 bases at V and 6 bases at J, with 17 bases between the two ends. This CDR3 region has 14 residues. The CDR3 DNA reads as TGTGCCAGCAGTCTCATTGGGGGGCGCGATGGCTACACCTTC. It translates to CASSLIGGRDGYTF.

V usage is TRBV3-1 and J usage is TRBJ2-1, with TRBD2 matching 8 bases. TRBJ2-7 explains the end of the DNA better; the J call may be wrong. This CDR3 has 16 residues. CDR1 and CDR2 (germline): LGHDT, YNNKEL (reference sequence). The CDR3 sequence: CASLSGSLPFYNEQYF. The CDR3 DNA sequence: TGTGCCAGCCTGAGCGGGAGTCTCCCCTTCTACAATGAGCAGTACTTC.

This CDR3 is CASTYAGTIVDEQFF. Here the CDR3 DNA reads TGTGCCAGCACTTATGCCGGGACAATCGTCGATGAGCAGTTCTTC. This chain uses TRBV6-6 with TRBJ2-1; perhaps TRBD1 as D (6 bases). This CDR3 has 15 amino acids. Looked up from germline, CDR1 is MNHNY and CDR2 is SVGAGI (reference sequence). V lost 7 bases to trimming and J lost 8 bases, with 21 bases between them.

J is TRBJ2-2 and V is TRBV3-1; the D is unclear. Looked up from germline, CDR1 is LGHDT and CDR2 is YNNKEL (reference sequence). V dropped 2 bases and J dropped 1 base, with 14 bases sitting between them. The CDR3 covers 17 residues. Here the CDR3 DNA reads TGTGCCAGCAGCCAACGAGGTGTGGGTTTGAACACCGGGGAGCTGTTTTTT. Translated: CASSQRGVGLNTGELFF.

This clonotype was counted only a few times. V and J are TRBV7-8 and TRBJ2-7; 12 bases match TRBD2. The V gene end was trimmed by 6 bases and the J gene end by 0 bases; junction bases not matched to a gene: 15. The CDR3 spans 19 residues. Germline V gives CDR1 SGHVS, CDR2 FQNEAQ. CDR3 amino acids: CASRRKRLAGGPSSYEQYF. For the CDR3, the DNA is TGTGCCAGCAGGCGGAAGAGGCTAGCGGGGGGGCCTAGCTCCTACGAGCAGTACTTC.

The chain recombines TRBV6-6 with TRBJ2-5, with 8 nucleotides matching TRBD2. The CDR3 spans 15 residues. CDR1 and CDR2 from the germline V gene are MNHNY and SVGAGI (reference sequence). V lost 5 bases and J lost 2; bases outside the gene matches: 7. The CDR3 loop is CASSRGAGVQETQYF. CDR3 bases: TGTGCCAGCAGTCGGGGAGCGGGAGTACAAGAGACCCAGTACTTC.

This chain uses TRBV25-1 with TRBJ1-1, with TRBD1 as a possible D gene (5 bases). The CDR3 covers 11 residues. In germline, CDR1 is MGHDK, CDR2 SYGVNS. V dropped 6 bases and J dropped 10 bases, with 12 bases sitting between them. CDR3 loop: CASRLGTVAFF. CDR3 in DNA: TGTGCCAGCAGGTTGGGGACGGTAGCTTTCTTT. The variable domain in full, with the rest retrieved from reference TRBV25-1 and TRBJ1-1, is EADIYQTPRYLVIGTGKKITLECSQTMGHDKMYWYQQDPGMELHLIHYSYGVNSTEKGDLSSESTVSRIRTEHFPLTLESARPSHTSQYLCASRLGTVAFFGQGTRLTVV.

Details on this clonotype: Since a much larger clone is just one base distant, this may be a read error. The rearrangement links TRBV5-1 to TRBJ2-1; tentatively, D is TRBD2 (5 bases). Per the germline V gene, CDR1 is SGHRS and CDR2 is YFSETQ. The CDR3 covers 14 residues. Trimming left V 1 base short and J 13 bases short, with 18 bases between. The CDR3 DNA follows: TGCGCCAGCAGCTTGAGAGGACTTAAAGAGACCCAGTTCTTC. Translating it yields CASSLRGLKETQFF.

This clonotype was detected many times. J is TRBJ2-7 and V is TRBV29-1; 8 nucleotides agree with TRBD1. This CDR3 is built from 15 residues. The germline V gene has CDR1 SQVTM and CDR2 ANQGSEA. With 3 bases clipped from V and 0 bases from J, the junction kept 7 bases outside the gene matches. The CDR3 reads CSVDLGQVSSYEQYF. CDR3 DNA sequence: TGCAGCGTTGACCTGGGACAGGTCAGCTCCTACGAGCAGTACTTC.

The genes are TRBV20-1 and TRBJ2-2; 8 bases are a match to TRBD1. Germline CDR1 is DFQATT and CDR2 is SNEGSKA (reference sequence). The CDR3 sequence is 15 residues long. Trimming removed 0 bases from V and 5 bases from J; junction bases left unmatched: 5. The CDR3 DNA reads TGCAGTGCTAGAGATTTTACAGGGGGGACCGGGGAGCTGTTTTTT. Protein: CSARDFTGGTGELFF.

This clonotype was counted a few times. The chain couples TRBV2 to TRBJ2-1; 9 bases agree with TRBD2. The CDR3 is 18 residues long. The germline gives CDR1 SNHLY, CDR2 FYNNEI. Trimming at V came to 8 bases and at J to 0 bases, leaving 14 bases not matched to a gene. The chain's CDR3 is CASSPRRGGINSYNEQFF. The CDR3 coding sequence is TGTGCCAGCTCGCCGCGGCGGGGGGGCATCAACTCCTACAATGAGCAGTTCTTC. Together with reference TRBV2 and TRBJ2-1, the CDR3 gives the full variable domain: EPEVTQTPSHQVTQMGQEVILRCVPISNHLYFYWYRQILGQKVEFLVSFYNNEISEKSEIFDDQFSVERPDGSNFTLKIRSTKLEDSAMYFCASSPRRGGINSYNEQFFGPGTRLTVL.

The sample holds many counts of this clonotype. The CDR3 DNA is TGTGCCAGCAGTTTAATGGGTACCTACGAGCAGTACTTC. This codes for CASSLMGTYEQYF. V gene TRBV12-3 or TRBV12-4 combines with J gene TRBJ2-7; D unclear. CDR3 length: 13 residues. V shed 2 bases and J shed 2 bases, with 7 bases lying between them.

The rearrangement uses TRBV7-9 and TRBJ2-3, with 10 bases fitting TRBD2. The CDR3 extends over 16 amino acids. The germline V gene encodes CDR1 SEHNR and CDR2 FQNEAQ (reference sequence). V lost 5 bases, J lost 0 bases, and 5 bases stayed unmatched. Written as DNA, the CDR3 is TGTGCCAGCAGCGACACTAGCGGGGATAGCACAGATACGCAGTATTTT. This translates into CASSDTSGDSTDTQYF.